This T cell receptor (beta chain) was identified during a study of blood T cell repertoires in COVID-19. Study at large: From the United States, Italy and Spain came samples of acute and convalescent COVID-19.

The CDR3 covers 18 residues. J gave up 2 bases and V 5 bases, and 12 bases lay outside the gene matches. Germline V gives CDR1 MGHDK, CDR2 SYGVNS. Across under 25 US areas, participants ranged in age from 18 to 89 years. Donors of Cohort 3 who recovered were those that had two negative PCRs, clearance, or symptom resolution. This clone was picked up a small number of times. Sequencing was performed with immunoSEQ multiplex PCR; in TCRdb, only in-frame clones are kept and a portion is missing. The sample lists 200,000 to 250,000 clones; around 90% were seen once. The source is a man between 25 and 39 years old who had recovered from COVID-19. The chain uses TRBV25-1 and TRBJ2-1, with TRBD1 matching 10 bases. Sequencing was done on a sample of PBMCs or T cells enriched from blood (not recorded which). The CDR3 DNA is TGTGCCAGCAGTAACGCGGGACAGGGGTTCGGGACCTACAATGAGCAGTTCTTC. Its translation is CASSNAGQGFGTYNEQFF. Together with reference TRBV25-1 and TRBJ2-1, the CDR3 gives the full variable domain: EADIYQTPRYLVIGTGKKITLECSQTMGHDKMYWYQQDPGMELHLIHYSYGVNSTEKGDLSSESTVSRIRTEHFPLTLESARPSHTSQYLCASSNAGQGFGTYNEQFFGPGTRLTVL.